The rows below give T cell receptor beta chains drawn from one sample of a study of CD8 T cells in ankylosing spondylitis. TCRdb independently ran MiXCR on the 5' RACE reads; one entry per CDR3 protein. The sample consists of about 540,000 distinct CDR3 sequences, roughly 13% of them appearing once. Sequencing was performed on blood, either unsorted or a sorted T cell fraction (not recorded which). These receptors were obtained from a male donor with ankylosing spondylitis. CDR3s include the opening cysteine and the closing phenylalanine or tryptophan. Each record gives: D gene, V gene, J gene, clone size, CDR3 protein, CDR3 DNA. A D gene is named only where the DNA matches it firmly. The size field is filled for only some rows; it gives once, few, many or a size class.

>.|TRBV30|TRBJ1-6|once
CAWSVRGGGASPLHF
TGTGCCTGGAGTGTAAGGGGGGGAGGTGCTTCACCCCTCCACTTT
>.|TRBV14|TRBJ2-5|.
CASGHQETQYF
TGTGCCAGCGGGCACCAAGAGACCCAGTACTTC
>TRBD1|TRBV20-1|TRBJ2-1|few
CSATTGQGAHYNEQFF
TGCAGTGCTACCACCGGACAGGGGGCACACTACAATGAGCAGTTCTTC
>.|TRBV20-1|TRBJ1-5|few
CSASGGGNQPQHF
TGCAGTGCTAGTGGGGGTGGCAATCAGCCCCAGCATTTT
>TRBD1|TRBV4-1|TRBJ2-2|.
CASSRRDYGMTGEYTGELFF
TGCGCCAGCAGCCGAAGAGACTACGGTATGACAGGGGAGTACACCGGGGAGCTGTTTTTT
>.|TRBV12-3/TRBV12-4|TRBJ1-4|.
CASSWGLGEKLFF
TGTGCCAGCAGCTGGGGCCTGGGTGAAAAACTGTTTTTT
>TRBD2|TRBV7-9|TRBJ2-1|many
CASSLRGGSGNEQFF
TGTGCCAGCAGCTTAAGGGGAGGGAGCGGCAATGAGCAGTTCTTC
>TRBD1|TRBV3-1|TRBJ1-2|.
CASTLGRGYGYTF
TGTGCCAGCACCCTGGGCAGGGGGTATGGCTACACCTTC
>TRBD2|TRBV11-1|TRBJ2-1|many
CASSLAHPKGRARYNEQFF
TGTGCCAGCAGCTTAGCCCACCCTAAGGGGAGGGCCAGATACAATGAGCAGTTCTTC
>.|TRBV14|TRBJ2-7|few
CASSQWSYEQYF
TGTGCCAGCAGCCAGTGGTCCTACGAGCAGTACTTC
>.|TRBV24-1|TRBJ1-5|few
CATSDPGRGPQPQHF
TGTGCCACCAGTGATCCAGGTCGGGGGCCTCAGCCCCAGCATTTT